These 5 T cell receptor beta chains came from one sample sequenced in a study of shared clonotypes between healthy human individuals. As defined, naive CD8 cells were CD45RO-negative and positively selected for CCR7, with terminally differentiated effector memory CD45RA+ cells excluded. Produced via immunoSEQ multiplex PCR; TCRdb's table is partial and in-frame only. The sample lists approximately 1.9 million clones, over 85% occurring once. What was sequenced was naive CD8+ T cells from PBMCs. These receptors came from a man between 18 and 35 years old in good health. Some clones in this sample may be carry-over from other donors' samples.

As regards this clone: A much larger clone lies one base from this, so it may be a read error. The same CDR3 also results from other DNA sequences found in this sample. J is TRBJ2-2 and V is TRBV5-6; D gene uncertain. Germline CDR1 SGHDT, CDR2 YYEEEE. CDR3 length equals 12 residues. V lost 4 bases and J 1 base, leaving 2 bases between the germline ends. The CDR3, as DNA: TGTGCCAGCAGCCTGAACACCGGGGAGCTGTTTTTT. This translates into CASSLNTGELFF.

The chain has TRBV7-9 and TRBJ2-1; either TRBD1 or TRBD2 may fit D (6 bases each). The germline V gene encodes CDR1 SEHNR and CDR2 FQNEAQ (reference sequence). The CDR3 runs 15 residues. V was cut by 0 bases and J by 6 bases, with 12 bases left in between. The DNA for the CDR3 is TGTGCCAGCAGCTTAGCGGGAGGCAGGGGCAATGAGCAGTTCTTC. Protein: CASSLAGGRGNEQFF.

This chain joins TRBV9 and TRBJ1-3; 7 bases line up with TRBD1. The CDR3 runs 16 residues. Looked up from germline, CDR1 is SGDLS and CDR2 is YYNGEE. V shed 2 bases, J shed 2 bases, and the junction held 7 bases outside the gene matches. The CDR3 here is CASSVRQGFAGNTIYF. In DNA form, the CDR3 reads TGTGCCAGCAGCGTCCGACAGGGTTTCGCTGGAAACACCATATATTTT.

This rearrangement joins TRBV13 to TRBJ2-2; 7 bases are shared with TRBD1. CDR1 PRHDT and CDR2 FYEKMQ come from the germline V gene (reference sequence). The CDR3 length is 14 residues. V shed 7 bases and J 6 bases; nucleotides not matched to a gene: 8. The CDR3 DNA reads as TGTGCCAGCACCGAGACAGGGTCTCCCGGGGAGCTGTTTTTT. Translation: CASTETGSPGELFF.

The V and J genes are TRBV7-9 and TRBJ2-5, with D perhaps TRBD2 (5 bases). The CDR3 contains 14 residues. V lost 3 bases and J 1 base, leaving 9 bases between the germline ends. CDR1 is SEHNR, CDR2 FQNEAQ, per germline (reference sequence). DNA for the CDR3: TGTGCCAGCAGCTTCCCTAGCTTCCAAGAGACCCAGTACTTC. Residues: CASSFPSFQETQYF.